This TCR beta chain was recovered during a study of T cells in Graves' hyperthyroidism and ophthalmopathy. Uncontrolled infection, other autoimmune disease, pregnancy or lactation excluded patients. Clinical symptoms, serum thyroxine, TRAb, thyroid ultrasound and orbital computed tomography informed diagnoses. This clonotype came up many times. Its target is unknown. It was RNA transcripts that yielded the amplified TCR beta CDR3 regions. First-round RT-PCR of the TCR CDR3 relied on the HTBI primer set. TCRdb itself ran the multiplex PCR reads through MiXCR, one entry per CDR3 protein. Among about 500,000 distinct CDR3 sequences listed, roughly a sixth were seen once. The CDR3 has 13 residues. With 7 bases removed from V and 0 bases from J, the gap between germline ends came to 9 bases. Per the germline V gene, CDR1 is MNHEY and CDR2 is SMNVEV (reference sequence). Study observations and caveats: Blood samples included most of the expanded thyroid clonotypes exceeding 0.001.

This chain links TRBV27 with TRBJ1-1; no clear D. This receptor was taken from a woman between 18 and 29 years old with Graves' hyperthyroidism. Sequencing was done on a sample of blood. CDR3: CASMTLMNTEAFF. CDR3 nucleotides: TGTGCCAGCATGACACTTATGAACACTGAAGCTTTCTTT.